Sequencing of this T cell receptor beta chain was carried out in a study of cytomegalovirus exposure and HLA in healthy donors (dated by TCRdb to the late 2010s). For the wider study: An earlier analysis of several hundred of the donors reported over 250 Gb of sequence data and approximately 120 million unique TCR beta sequences obtained from about 179 million T cells. Roughly 300 gigabases of sequencing data and approximately 85 million unique TCR sequences were included in an early release covering around 650 HLA-typed donors. Alongside the repertoire data, information on donor age, sex, ethnicity and CMV serostatus was compiled. A later genetic analysis took genome-wide SNP genotypes for about 55% of the roughly 700 donors and used that subset as a discovery cohort. The T cell repertoires of 550 to 850 subjects were profiled by immunosequencing and related to cytomegalovirus serostatus. Both class I and class II loci were covered by HLA typing, at four-digit resolution. A later analysis re-analyzed previously published TCR beta repertoires from 666 donors and added high-resolution HLA genotyping to study TCR occurrence patterns. The number of donors typed differed by locus, with 629-630 for A, B, C, DRB1 and DQB1, roughly 550 for DQA1, about 610 for DPA1, and over 400 for DPB1. High-throughput TCR immunosequencing, statistical association of individual TCRs with disease status, and machine learning were combined to predict cytomegalovirus infection status. Along with the approximately 700-subject first cohort, a separate validation cohort of over a hundred different subjects was used. All discovery cohort repertoires had been generated using a single sequencing platform. Rather than drawing on any new phenotypic data, the later analysis identified candidate immune exposures from TCR beta sequences and the way those sequences occurred across donors. Among the roughly 400 genotyped donors, approximately 77% belonged to the genetic ancestry cluster associated with self-reported Caucasian donors. A handful of DR-DQ haplotypes were handled as single units for association and clustering because linkage in the cohort was strong. The study aimed to test whether cataloging public T cell receptors could reveal signatures of past pathogen exposure. Across some 400 genotyped donors of the cohort, an average of about 240,000 unique TCR beta nucleotide sequences per donor were sequenced, and approximately 19% of those sequences were non-productive. An earlier analysis of about 620 of the donors applied high-throughput TCR beta sequencing to assess whether each TCR beta V gene segment acted as functional or pseudogenic. The paper's findings and limits, for the study overall: When HLA alleles, especially DR and DQ, strongly co-occurred, attributing TCR associations to individual alleles was difficult. A group of highly shared sequence variants was considered likely to be a technical artifact of the sequencing pipeline. A further reported finding was that TCR beta sequences accurately predicted the HLA-A and HLA-B alleles for most subjects in the first cohort. HLA typing was unavailable for some donors at each locus, so association tests used only the typed subset. The 87-base-pair reads could not distinguish some IMGT-functional V segments, including TRBV6-2 and TRBV6-3, so those segments were excluded. The study gave a list of more than 150 TCR beta chains associated with cytomegalovirus. Linkage disequilibrium might explain the correlated functional status among segregating V segments, but an unknown experimental factor could not be ruled out. While some public TCRs were present in many individuals, most TCR sequences turned up only very rarely across donors. At a false discovery rate of 0.05, a later analysis linked approximately 18,000 TCR beta sequences to specific HLA alleles. V-gene and J-gene trimming of TCR beta chains was associated with a missense DCLRE1C variant in a later genetic analysis, and the association was replicated in an independent cohort. It was suggested by the authors that the approach could potentially be generalized to other disease states and immunological phenotypes. In vitro tests confirmed that a few of the cytomegalovirus-associated TCR beta chains recognize cytomegalovirus antigens. Presence/absence analyses assumed roughly uniform sequencing depth across donors, an assumption that may not hold. Over 15 rarely observed V segments, including chromosome 9 orphons, were excluded from the earlier analysis of approximately 500 of the donors because counts were too low. Compared with equally common non-associated chains, HLA-associated TCR beta chains in a later analysis were more clonally expanded and had lower generation probabilities. In an earlier analysis of over 550 of the donors, most TCR beta V segments were observed in productive rearrangements about 90% or about 30% of the time, broadly matching IMGT annotations. According to a later analysis, parvovirus B19, influenza, CMV and Epstein-Barr virus appeared linked to several top co-occurrence clusters. A later analysis found that TCR association rates varied across HLA loci, with DRB1 alleles showing the most associated TCRs and HLA-C alleles the fewest. A later genetic analysis reported fewer N-insertions in productive TCRs among donors in an Asian-associated ancestry cluster than the roughly 620-donor mean. The only immune exposure information available for the cohort was CMV serostatus. In a later analysis, most CMV-associated TCR beta chains were found to appear HLA-restricted, with HLA associations seemingly driven largely by CMV exposure. This cohort had only TCR beta chains sequenced, and the lack of alpha or paired-chain data limited which features could be detected. The classifier was reported to diagnose cytomegalovirus status with high specificity and sensitivity in both the original and validation cohorts.

Library preparation employed the immunoSEQ multiplex PCR assay. A mixture of 60 forward primers for TCR Vbeta segments and 13 reverse primers for TCR Jbeta segments was used in the multiplex PCR. The CDR3 region of rearranged TCR beta genes was amplified from genomic DNA by a multiplex PCR assay. Amplified TCR beta libraries were sequenced as 87-base-pair reads on the Illumina HiSeq System. Concerning the study's data processing: A later analysis counted 75 million to 100 million unique TCR beta chains across the 550 to 700 repertoires, and around 9.9 million of these chains were shared by at least two donors. Raw reads were error-corrected and collapsed into unique sequences with a nearest-neighbor algorithm that merged closely related sequences to remove PCR and sequencing errors. Alignment of CDR3 sequences to IMGT reference sequences was used to assign V, D and J gene segments. For a sequence to be retained, at least a six-nucleotide match to both a V gene segment and a J gene segment was required. Rearrangements were classified as productive when the CDR3 lacked stop codons and remained in frame with V and J, and all other rearrangements were classified as non-productive. Following IMGT convention, CDR3 was defined as the stretch from the second conserved V-encoded cysteine to the conserved J-encoded phenylalanine. The earlier analysis of about 640 of the donors excluded any sequence lacking an unambiguous match to a single V gene segment. In an earlier analysis of 587 of the donors, a V segment was called functional when productive rearrangements were above 56.7%, and segregating when the standard deviation between donors exceeded 5%. A statistical classification framework was developed to diagnose cytomegalovirus status using the catalog of TCR beta chain sequences. In a later analysis, TCR nucleotide sequences were compared against IMGT/GENE-DB human TR gene sequences so that V and J genes could be assigned. In a later analysis, CDR3 sequences and most-parsimonious VDJ recombination scenarios were assigned using the TCRdist pipeline. In a later analysis, every TCR beta chain was defined by the combination of its CDR3 amino acid sequence and its V-gene family, and reads without a unique V-gene family were dropped. As a way to deal with suspected cross-contamination and a sequencing artifact, a later analysis dropped 640 or so nucleotide sequences that were highly shared and had low generation probability. For each public chain, a later analysis derived a clonal expansion index from normalized ranks of inferred template counts within each repertoire. In a later analysis, generation probabilities were computed with a VDJ recombination model fitted to out-of-frame rearrangements, and the resulting probabilities were checked against IGoR. In a later analysis, hypergeometric tests were used to score TCR-TCR, TCR-HLA and TCR-CMV co-occurrence, with a repertoire-size bias correction applied to TCR pairs. In a later analysis, false discovery rates were estimated by permuting HLA or CMV assignments 20 times. In a later analysis, co-occurring TCRs were grouped using DBSCAN, and TCRdist sequence similarity was added for clustering within HLA-allele-positive subsets. Repertoires with fewer than 30,000 or more than 120,000 public chains were left out of co-occurrence clustering, as were five repertoires with anomalous nucleotide sharing. TCRdb limited this immuneACCESS table to in-frame rearrangements with V and J called. A share of clones is missing; checked studies link under half to unresolved V genes, and the rest is unexplained. The V and J calls and the clone size are those of that table, but D and trimming were determined from the DNA. This sample holds more than 90,000 clones; approximately 78% were observed only once. Over 20% of the sample is taken by the ten largest.

V is trimmed back by 5 bases and J by 3 bases, and the junction contains 14 bases that no gene match accounts for. From its cysteine to its phenylalanine, the CDR3 spans 17 amino acids. The only DNA kept is the CDR3, 51 bases in frame from the first base. CDR1 and CDR2, per the germline V gene, are SGHVS and FQNEAQ. The cohort was made up of hundreds of healthy bone marrow donors. At the time of sampling, all cohort members were nominally healthy, though unrecorded immune exposures were likely present. The donor was CMV seropositive and was included in the group of approximately 300 seropositive cohort members. Every donor gave a peripheral blood sample, and the peripheral blood mononuclear cells from that sample were used for TCR beta sequencing. Genomic DNA was extracted from the blood cell samples with the Qiagen DNeasy Blood Extraction Kit. Of note for this clone: The antigen it binds to is not known. One base away there is no much larger clone; base qualities are not given.

The source of this sequence is a man younger than 45 in good health and CMV-seropositive. The chain employs TRBV7-8 and TRBJ2-5, with 8 junctional bases fitting TRBD1. The sequenced sample consisted of PBMCs. The CDR3 protein sequence reads: CASSPRGRWDRKETQYF. Read as DNA, the sequence is TGTGCCAGCAGCCCTCGAGGGCGGTGGGACAGGAAAGAGACCCAGTACTTC.